The entry below gives a single TCR beta chain sequence along with its context. Its antigen is unidentified. The data stem from a study of CD8 T cells in Susac syndrome. RNA was extracted with the RNeasy kit, and a quantity of roughly 0.5 to 1 ug was reverse transcribed using random hexamers. TCRdb re-derived calls from the immunoSEQ multiplex PCR reads in MiXCR, one entry per CDR3 protein. The table lists 77,000 or so distinct CDR3 sequences, approximately 94% of them singletons. V gave up 5 bases and J gave up 4 bases, with 14 bases separating them. CDR3 length equals 14 residues. From germline, CDR1 is SEHNR and CDR2 FQNEAQ (reference sequence). TCR beta sequencing covered blood CD8+ and CD4+ T cells. TEMRA cells were FACS-enriched, unlike CD8+ and CD4+ T cells, which were negatively isolated. Study results and limitations: A relatively small number of individuals underwent TCR sequencing and HLA analysis.

The origin of this receptor is a human donor with multiple sclerosis. V and J are TRBV7-9 and TRBJ1-1, with TRBD1 as a possible D gene (5 bases). Sequences were obtained from CD8+ T cells from PBMCs. This CDR3 is CASSMVAGGTEAFF. CDR3 DNA sequence: TGTGCCAGCAGCATGGTTGCGGGGGGCACTGAAGCTTTCTTT.